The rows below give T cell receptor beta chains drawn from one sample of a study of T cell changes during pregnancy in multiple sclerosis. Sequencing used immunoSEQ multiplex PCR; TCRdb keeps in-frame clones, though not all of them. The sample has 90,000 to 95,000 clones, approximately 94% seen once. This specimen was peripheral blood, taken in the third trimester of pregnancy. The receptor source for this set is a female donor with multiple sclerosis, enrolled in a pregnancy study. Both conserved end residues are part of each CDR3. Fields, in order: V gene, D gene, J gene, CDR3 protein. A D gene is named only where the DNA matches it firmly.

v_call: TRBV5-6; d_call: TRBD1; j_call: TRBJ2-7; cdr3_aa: CASSLNPGTGYEQYF
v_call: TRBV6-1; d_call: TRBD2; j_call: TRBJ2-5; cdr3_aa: CASSQLAGGQETQYF
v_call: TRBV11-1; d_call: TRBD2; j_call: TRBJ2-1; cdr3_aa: CASSLTSGAYNEQFF
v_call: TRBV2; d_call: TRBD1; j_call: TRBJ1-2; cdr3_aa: CASSEAPTGGYGYTF
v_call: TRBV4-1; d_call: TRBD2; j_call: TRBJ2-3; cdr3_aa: CASSQDILAGSTDTQYF
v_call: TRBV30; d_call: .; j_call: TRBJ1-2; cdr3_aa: CAWSVSGFGYGYTF
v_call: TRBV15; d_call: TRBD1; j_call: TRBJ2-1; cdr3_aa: CATSPVGDRDYNEQFF
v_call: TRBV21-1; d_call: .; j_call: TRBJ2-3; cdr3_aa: CASSANVASQGNTQYF
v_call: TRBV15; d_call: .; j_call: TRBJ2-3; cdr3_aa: CATSSGQTSTDTQYF
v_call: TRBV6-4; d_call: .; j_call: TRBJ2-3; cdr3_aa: CASSDSAGPSDTQYF
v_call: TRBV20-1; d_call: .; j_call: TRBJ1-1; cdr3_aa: CSVGASWSSFF
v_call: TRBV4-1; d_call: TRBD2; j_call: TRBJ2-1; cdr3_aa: CASSQDVVVAGGAEQFF
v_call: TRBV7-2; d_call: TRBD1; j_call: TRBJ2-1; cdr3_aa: CASSLRAPGQGWNEQFF
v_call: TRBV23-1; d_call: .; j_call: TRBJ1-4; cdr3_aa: CASSQRTDLNEKLFF
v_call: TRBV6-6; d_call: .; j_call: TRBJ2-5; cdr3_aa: CASSKLENQGTQYF
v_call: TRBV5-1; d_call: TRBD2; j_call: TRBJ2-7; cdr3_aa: CASREMGGSYEQYF
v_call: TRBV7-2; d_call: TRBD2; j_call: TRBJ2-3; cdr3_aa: CASRYQAGGTDTQYF
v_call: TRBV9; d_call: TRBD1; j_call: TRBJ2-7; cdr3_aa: CASSTRDRGLDEQYF
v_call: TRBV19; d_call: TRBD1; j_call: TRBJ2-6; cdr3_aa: CASSLFQGAGANVLTF
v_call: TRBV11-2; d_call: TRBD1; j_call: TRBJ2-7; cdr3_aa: CASSLDETGVYEQYF
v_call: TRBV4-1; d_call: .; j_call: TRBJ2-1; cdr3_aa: CASSQDQIEQFF
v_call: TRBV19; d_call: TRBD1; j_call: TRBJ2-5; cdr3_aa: CASSPQDRGWETQYF
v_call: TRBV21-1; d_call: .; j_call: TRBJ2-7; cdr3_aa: CASSTSDSGEQYF
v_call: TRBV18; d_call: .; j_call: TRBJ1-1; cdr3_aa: CASSQARTENTEAFF
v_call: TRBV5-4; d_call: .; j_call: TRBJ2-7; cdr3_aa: CASSLGGSPYEQYF
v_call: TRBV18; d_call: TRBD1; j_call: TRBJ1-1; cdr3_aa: CASSRVQGVNTEAFF
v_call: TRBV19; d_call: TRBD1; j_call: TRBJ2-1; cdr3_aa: CATTQSTLDRELMGQFF
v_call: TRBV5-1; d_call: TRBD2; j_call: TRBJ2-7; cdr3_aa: CASKLAGASAYEQYF
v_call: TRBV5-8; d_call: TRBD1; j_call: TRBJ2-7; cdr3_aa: CASSLGTGVYEQYF
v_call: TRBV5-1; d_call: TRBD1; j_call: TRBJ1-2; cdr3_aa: CASSTPGQTGGYTF
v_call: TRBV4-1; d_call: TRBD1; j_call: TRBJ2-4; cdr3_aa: CASSQGSSAGGLHLAKNIQYF
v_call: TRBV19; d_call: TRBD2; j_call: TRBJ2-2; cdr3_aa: CASRVLAGGSFNTGELFF
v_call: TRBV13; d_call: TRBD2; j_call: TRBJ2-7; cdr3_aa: CASSPQLAGAYEQYF
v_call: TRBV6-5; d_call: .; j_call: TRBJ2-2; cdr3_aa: CASRPTSGAGELFF
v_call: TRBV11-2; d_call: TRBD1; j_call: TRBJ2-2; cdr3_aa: CASSPSPGQAMTGELFF
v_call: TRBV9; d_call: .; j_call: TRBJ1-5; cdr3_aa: CASGGGSNQPQHF
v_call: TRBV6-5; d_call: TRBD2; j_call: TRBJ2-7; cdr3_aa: CASSRTSMFYEQYF
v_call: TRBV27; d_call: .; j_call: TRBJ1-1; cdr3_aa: CASSLYAGPTEAFF
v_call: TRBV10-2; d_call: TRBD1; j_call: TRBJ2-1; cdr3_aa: CASSPGTAYNEQFF
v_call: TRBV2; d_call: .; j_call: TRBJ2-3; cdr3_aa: CASSPSGRTDTQYF
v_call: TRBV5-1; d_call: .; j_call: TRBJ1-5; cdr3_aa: CASRSQPQHF
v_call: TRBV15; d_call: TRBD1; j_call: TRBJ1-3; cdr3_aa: CATSREGTGTGNTIYF
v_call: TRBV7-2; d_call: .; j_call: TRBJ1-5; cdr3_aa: CASSSNRRGQPQHF
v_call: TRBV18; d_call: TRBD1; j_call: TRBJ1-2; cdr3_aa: CASSRDRGDGYTF
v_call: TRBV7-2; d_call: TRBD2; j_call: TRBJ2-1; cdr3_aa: CASSFGGVGGGEQFF
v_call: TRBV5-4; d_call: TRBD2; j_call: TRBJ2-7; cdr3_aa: CASSLELASSYEQYF
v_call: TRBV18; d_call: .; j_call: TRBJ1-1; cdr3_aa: CASSPAVPNTEAFF